This T cell receptor (beta chain) stems from a study of blood T cell repertoires in COVID-19. Study summary: The origin of the acute and convalescent COVID-19 samples was the United States, Italy and Spain.

Participants, roughly 18 to 90 years old, spanned 24 US areas. The study assigned cohorts using participant-reported clinical history. This CDR3 has 14 residues. CDR1 is SGHDT, CDR2 YYEEEE, per germline. The V end lost 0 bases, the J end lost 2 bases, and 9 bases lay between the germline ends. The data were produced by immunoSEQ multiplex PCR, yet TCRdb's version contains in-frame clones alone and is incomplete. The table has hundreds of thousands of clones, over 85% seen once. The sequenced sample consisted of PBMCs or T cells enriched from blood (not recorded which). The chain recombines TRBV5-6 with TRBJ2-7, with a weak D call TRBD1 (5 bases). The source is a woman in her thirties with acute COVID-19. CDR3 in amino acids: CASSLAGSTYEQYF. The DNA of the CDR3 is TGTGCCAGCAGCTTGGCAGGGTCTACCTACGAGCAGTACTTC.